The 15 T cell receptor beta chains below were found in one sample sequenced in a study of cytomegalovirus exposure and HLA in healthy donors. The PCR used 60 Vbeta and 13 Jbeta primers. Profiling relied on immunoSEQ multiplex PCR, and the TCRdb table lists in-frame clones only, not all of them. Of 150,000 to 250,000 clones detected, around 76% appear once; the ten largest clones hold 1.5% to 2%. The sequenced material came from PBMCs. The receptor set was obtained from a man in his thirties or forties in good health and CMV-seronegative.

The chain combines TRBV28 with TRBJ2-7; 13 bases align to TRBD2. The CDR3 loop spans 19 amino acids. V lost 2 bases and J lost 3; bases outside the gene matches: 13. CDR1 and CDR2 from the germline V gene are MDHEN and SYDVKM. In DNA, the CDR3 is TGTGCCAGCAGTTTACCGGGACTAGCGGGATCTCGTTGGGACTACGAGCAGTACTTC. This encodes CASSLPGLAGSRWDYEQYF.

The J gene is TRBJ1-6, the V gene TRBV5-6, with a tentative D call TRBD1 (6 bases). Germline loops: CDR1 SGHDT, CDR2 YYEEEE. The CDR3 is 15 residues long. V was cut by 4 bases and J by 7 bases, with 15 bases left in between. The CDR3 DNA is TGTGCCAGCAGCGGTCGCAGGGGTCGGAATTCACCCCTCCACTTT. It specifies CASSGRRGRNSPLHF.

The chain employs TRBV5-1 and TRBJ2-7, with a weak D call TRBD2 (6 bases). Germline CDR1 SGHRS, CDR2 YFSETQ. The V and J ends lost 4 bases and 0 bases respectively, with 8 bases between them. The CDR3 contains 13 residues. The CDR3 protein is CASSGGASYEQYF. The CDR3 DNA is TGCGCCAGCAGCGGAGGGGCCTCCTACGAGCAGTACTTC.

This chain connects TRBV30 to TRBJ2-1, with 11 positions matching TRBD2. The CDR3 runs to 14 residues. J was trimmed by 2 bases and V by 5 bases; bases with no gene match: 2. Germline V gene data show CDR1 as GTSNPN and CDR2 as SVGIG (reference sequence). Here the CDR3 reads CAWVAGGAYNEQFF. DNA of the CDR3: TGTGCCTGGGTAGCGGGGGGGGCCTACAATGAGCAGTTCTTC.

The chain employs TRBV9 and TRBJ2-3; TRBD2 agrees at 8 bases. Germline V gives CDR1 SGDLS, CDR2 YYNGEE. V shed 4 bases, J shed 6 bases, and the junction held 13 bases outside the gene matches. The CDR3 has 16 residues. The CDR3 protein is CASSPYPGLGSDTQYF. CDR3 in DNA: TGTGCCAGCAGCCCATATCCGGGACTAGGATCTGATACGCAGTATTTT.

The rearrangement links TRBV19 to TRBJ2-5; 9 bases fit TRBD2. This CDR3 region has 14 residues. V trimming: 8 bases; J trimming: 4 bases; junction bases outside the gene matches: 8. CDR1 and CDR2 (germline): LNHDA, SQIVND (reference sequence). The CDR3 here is CASRQAGGLETQYF. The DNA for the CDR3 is TGTGCCAGTCGACAAGCGGGAGGTCTAGAGACCCAGTACTTC.

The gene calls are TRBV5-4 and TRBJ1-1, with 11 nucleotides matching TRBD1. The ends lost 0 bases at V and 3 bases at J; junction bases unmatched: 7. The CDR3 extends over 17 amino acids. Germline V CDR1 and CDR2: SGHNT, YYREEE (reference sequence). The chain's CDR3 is CASSLGGWGQGDTEAFF. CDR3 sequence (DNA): TGTGCCAGCAGCTTGGGTGGCTGGGGACAGGGGGACACTGAAGCTTTCTTT.

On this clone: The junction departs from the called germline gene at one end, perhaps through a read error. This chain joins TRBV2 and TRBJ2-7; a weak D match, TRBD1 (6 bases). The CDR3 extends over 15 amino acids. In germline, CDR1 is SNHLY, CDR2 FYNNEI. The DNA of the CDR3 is TGTGCCAGCAGAGAAGACCCCGGGACATTGCTCGAGCAGTACTTC. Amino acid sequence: CASREDPGTLLEQYF.

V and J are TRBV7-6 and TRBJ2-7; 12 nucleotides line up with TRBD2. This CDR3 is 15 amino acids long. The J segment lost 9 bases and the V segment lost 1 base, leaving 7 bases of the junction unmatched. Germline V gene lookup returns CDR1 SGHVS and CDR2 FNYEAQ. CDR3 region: CASSLDLAGGLGQYF. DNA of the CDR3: TGTGCCAGCAGCTTAGATCTAGCGGGAGGGCTGGGGCAGTACTTC. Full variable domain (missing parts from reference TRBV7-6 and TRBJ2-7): GAGVSQSPRYKVTKRGQDVALRCDPISGHVSLYWYRQALGQGPEFLTYFNYEAQQDKSGLPNDRFSAERPEGSISTLTIQRTEQRDSAMYRCASSLDLAGGLGQYFGPGTRLTVT.

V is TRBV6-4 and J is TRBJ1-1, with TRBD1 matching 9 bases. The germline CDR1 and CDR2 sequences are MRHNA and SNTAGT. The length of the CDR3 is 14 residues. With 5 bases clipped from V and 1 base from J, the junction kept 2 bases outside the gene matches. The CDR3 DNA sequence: TGTGCCAGCAGTCGGGACAGGGCGAACACTGAAGCTTTCTTT. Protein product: CASSRDRANTEAFF.

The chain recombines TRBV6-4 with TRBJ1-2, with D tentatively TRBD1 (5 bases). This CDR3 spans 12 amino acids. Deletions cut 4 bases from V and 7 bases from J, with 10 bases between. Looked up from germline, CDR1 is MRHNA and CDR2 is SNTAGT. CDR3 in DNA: TGTGCCAGCAGTGGTCCAGGGATTGGCTACACCTTC. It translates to CASSGPGIGYTF.

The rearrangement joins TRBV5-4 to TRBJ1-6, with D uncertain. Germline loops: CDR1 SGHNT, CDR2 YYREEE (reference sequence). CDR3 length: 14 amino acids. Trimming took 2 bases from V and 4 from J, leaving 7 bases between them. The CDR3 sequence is CASSLQNYNSPLHF. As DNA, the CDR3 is TGTGCCAGCAGCTTACAGAATTATAATTCACCCCTCCACTTT.

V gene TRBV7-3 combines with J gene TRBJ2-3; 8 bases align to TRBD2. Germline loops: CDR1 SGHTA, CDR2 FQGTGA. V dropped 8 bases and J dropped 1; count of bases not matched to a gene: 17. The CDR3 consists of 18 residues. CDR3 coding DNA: TGTGCCAGCGCTTGGATATTTAGCGGGATGTATGGCACAGATACGCAGTATTTT. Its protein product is CASAWIFSGMYGTDTQYF.

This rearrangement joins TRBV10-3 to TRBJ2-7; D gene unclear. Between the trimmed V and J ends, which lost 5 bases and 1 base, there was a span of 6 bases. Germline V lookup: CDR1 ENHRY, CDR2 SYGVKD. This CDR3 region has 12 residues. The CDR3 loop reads CAISQNSYEQYF. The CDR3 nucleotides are TGTGCCATCAGTCAGAATTCCTACGAGCAGTACTTC.

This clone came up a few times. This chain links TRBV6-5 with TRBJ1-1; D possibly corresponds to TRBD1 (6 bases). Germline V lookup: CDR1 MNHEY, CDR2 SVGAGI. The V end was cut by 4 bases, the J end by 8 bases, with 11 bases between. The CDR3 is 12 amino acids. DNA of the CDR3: TGTGCCAGCAGTTTGAGAACAGGGGAAGCTTTCTTT. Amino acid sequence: CASSLRTGEAFF.